This TCR beta chain was captured by sequencing in a study of blood T cell repertoires in COVID-19 (dated by TCRdb to about 2020). Study-level background: The collaborator samples originated in the United States, Italy and Spain and spanned the acute and convalescent phases of COVID-19. The repertoires were made available in a free public database intended to serve as a resource for research on the immune response to SARS-CoV-2. HLA class I and class II types, where available, came from metadata supplied by the sample provider rather than from assay-based typing. Samples were obtained from the ongoing ImmuneRACE study (first 160 participants) and from 950 to 1,500 subjects provided by 6 global collaborators. Nearly every sample came with metadata listing a de-identified subject ID, COVID-19 status, age in years and sex. Deeply sampled blood TCRbeta repertoires from subjects exposed to, actively infected with, or recovered from COVID-19 were included in the dataset. The material from the prospective study consisted of cDNA or gDNA derived from T cells, B-cell-depleted T cells, or PBMCs. The investigation overall reported the following: The amount of clinical and demographic metadata varied by source and participant and was provided uncurated.

Regarding this clone: The antigen it recognizes is unknown. There are no base qualities to consult, and no much larger clone falls within one base.

The immunoSEQ Assay, a bias-controlled multiplex PCR, was used to amplify TCRbeta CDR3 regions from genomic DNA. The paper's data handling went like this. The number of nucleated cells in each sample was estimated by amplification of reference gene primers within the assay. Sequence reads were collapsed and filtered to measure the absolute abundance of every unique TCRbeta CDR3 rearrangement. For each sample, productive Simpson clonality was calculated as the square root of Simpson's diversity index across productive rearrangements. TCRdb carries this immuneACCESS record with in-frame sequences only. Its versions omit some clonotypes, under half of them owing to an unresolved V gene in the studies checked, with the rest unexplained. That table supplies the V and J calls and clone size; D and trimming were determined from the DNA. The sample profile shows under 200,000 clones; more than 75% of them were found once. Of the sample, 7% to 10% is held by the ten largest clones.

At one collaborating source in Seattle, patients were enrolled during active infection and were followed longitudinally through the course of disease. Each collaborating institution followed its own protocols to collect whole blood in K2EDTA tubes. Collaborator samples were shipped for TCRbeta analysis as frozen whole blood, isolated PBMCs, or DNA extracted from either sample type. CDR1 is given as LNHDA and CDR2 as SQIVND, both from the germline V gene (reference sequence). V and J lose 5 bases and 0 bases, and a span of 10 bases separates them. Spanning cysteine to phenylalanine, the CDR3 consists of 14 amino acids. Of all the DNA, just the CDR3 is kept, 42 bases in frame from base 1.

This TCR came from a woman aged 60-75 years with COVID-19, enrolled during active disease. The chain couples TRBV19 to TRBJ2-5, with no confident D gene call. The sample taken for sequencing was peripheral blood. At the DNA level, the sequence is TGTGCCAGTAGTCTAACACAGTACCAAGAGACCCAGTACTTC. The encoded protein is CASSLTQYQETQYF.